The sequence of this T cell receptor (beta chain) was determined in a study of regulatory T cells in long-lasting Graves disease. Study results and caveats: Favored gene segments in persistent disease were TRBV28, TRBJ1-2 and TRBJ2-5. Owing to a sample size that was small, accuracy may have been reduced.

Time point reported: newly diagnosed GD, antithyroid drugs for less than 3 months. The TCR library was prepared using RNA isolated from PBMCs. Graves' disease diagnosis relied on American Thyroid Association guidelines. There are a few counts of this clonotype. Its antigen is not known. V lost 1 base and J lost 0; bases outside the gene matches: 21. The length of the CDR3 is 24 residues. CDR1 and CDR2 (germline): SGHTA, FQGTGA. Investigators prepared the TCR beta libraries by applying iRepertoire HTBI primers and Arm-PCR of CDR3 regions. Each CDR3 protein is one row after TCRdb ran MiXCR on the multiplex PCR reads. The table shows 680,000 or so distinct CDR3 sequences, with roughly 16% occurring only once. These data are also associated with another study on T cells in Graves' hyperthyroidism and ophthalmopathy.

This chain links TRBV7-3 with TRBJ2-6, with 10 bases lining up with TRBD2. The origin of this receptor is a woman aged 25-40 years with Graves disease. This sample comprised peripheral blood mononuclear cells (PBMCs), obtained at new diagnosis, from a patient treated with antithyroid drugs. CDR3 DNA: TGTGCCAGCAGCTTAAAGGGCTTAGGGGGCTACCTAGCGGGGGTCAACTCTGGGGCCAACGTCCTGACTTTC. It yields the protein CASSLKGLGGYLAGVNSGANVLTF.